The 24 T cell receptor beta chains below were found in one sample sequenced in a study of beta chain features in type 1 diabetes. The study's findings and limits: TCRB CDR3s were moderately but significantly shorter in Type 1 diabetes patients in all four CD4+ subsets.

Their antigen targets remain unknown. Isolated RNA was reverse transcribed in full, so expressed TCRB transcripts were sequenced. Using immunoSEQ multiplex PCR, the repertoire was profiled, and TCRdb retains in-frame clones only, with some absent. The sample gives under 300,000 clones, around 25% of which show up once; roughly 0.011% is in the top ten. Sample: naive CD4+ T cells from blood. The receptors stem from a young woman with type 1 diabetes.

CDR3: CASSTGLAGVADTQYF. CDR3 DNA: TGTGCCAGCAGTACGGGACTAGCGGGAGTGGCAGATACGCAGTATTTT. The genes are TRBV7-3 and TRBJ2-3; TRBD2 agrees at 14 bases. The V gene end was trimmed by 6 bases and the J gene end by 4 bases; junction bases not matched to a gene: 6. In germline, CDR1 is SGHTA, CDR2 FQGTGA. CDR3 length: 16 amino acids.

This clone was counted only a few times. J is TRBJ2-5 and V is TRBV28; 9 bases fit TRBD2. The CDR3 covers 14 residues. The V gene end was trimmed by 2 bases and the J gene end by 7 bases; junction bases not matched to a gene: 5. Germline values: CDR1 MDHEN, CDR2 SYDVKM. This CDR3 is CASSLAGGPGTQYF. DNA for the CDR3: TGTGCCAGCAGTTTAGCGGGAGGGCCAGGGACCCAGTACTTC.

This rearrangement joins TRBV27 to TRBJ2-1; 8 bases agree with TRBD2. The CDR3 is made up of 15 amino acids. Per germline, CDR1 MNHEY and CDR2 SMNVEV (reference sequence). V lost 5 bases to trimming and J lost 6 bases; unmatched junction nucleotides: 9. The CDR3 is CASSIPGLVVNEQFF. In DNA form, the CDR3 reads TGTGCCAGCAGTATTCCGGGACTAGTGGTCAATGAGCAGTTCTTC.

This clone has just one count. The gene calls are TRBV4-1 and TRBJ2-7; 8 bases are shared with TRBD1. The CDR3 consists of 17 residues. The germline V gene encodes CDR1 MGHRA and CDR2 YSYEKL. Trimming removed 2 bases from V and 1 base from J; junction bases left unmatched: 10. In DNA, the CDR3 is TGCGCCAGCAGCCAAAGGGTGACAGGGGCCTCTTCCTACGAGCAGTACTTC. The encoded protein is CASSQRVTGASSYEQYF.

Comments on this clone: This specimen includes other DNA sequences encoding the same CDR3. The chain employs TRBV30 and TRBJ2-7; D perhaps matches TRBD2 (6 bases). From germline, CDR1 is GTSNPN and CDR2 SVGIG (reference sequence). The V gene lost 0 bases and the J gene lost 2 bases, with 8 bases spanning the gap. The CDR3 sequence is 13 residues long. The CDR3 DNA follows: TGTGCCTGGAGTGTCGGAGGGGCCTACGAGCAGTACTTC. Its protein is CAWSVGGAYEQYF.

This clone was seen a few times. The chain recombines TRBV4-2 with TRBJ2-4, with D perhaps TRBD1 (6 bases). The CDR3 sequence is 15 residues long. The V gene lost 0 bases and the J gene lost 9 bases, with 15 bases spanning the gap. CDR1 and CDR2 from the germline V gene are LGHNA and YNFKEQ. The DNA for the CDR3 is TGTGCCAGCAGCCAAGATAACGACAGGACGAGCATTCAGTACTTC. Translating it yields CASSQDNDRTSIQYF.

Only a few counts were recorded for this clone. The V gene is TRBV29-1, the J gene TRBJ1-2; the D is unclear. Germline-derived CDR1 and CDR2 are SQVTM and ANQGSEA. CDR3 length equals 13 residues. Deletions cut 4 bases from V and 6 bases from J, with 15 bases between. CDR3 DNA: TGCAGCGTTGTGTGGGGAGGGAAGCATGGCTACACCTTC. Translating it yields CSVVWGGKHGYTF.

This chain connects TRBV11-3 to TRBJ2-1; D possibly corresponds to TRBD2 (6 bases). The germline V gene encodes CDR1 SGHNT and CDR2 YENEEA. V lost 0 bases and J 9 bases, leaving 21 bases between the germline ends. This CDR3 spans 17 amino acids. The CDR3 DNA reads TGTGCCAGCAGCTTAGAAGGAGGGTCAGGCTCATCCGCTGAGCAGTTCTTC. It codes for CASSLEGGSGSSAEQFF.

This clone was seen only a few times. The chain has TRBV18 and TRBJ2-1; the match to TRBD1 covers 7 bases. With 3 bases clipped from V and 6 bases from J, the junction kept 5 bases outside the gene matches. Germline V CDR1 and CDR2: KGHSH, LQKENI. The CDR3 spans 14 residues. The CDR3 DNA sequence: TGTGCCAGCTCACCGACAGGGTTTCCCAATGAGCAGTTCTTC. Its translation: CASSPTGFPNEQFF.

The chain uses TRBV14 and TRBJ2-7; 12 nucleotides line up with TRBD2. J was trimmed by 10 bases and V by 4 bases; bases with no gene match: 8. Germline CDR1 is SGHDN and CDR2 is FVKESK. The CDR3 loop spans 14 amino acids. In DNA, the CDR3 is TGTGCCAGCAGCCGCCTACTAGCGGGAGGAGGCCAGTACTTC. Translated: CASSRLLAGGGQYF.

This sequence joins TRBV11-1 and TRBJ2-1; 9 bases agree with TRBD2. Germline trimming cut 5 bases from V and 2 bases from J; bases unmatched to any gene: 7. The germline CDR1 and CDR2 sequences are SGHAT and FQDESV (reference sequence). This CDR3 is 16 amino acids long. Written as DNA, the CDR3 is TGTGCCAGCAGCCCCGCCCCTAGCGGGACCTACAATGAGCAGTTCTTC. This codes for CASSPAPSGTYNEQFF. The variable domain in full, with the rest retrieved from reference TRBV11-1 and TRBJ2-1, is EAEVAQSPRYKITEKSQAVAFWCDPISGHATLYWYRQILGQGPELLVQFQDESVVDDSQLPKDRFSAERLKGVDSTLKIQPAELGDSAMYLCASSPAPSGTYNEQFFGPGTRLTVL.

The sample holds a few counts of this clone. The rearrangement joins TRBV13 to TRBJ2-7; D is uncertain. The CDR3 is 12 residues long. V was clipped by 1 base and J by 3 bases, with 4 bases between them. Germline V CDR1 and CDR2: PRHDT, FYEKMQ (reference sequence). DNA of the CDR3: TGTGCCAGCAGCTTAGCAGGCTACGAGCAGTACTTC. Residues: CASSLAGYEQYF.

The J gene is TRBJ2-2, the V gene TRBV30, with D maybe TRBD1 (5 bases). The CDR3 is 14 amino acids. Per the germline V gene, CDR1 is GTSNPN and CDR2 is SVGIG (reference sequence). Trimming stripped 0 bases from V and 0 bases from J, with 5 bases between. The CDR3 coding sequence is TGTGCCTGGAGTGTAGGGGCGAACACCGGGGAGCTGTTTTTT. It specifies CAWSVGANTGELFF.

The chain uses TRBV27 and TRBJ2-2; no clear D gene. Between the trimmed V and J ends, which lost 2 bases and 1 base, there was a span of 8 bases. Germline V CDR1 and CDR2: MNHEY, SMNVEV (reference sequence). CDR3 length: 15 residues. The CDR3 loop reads CASSLEPVNTGELFF. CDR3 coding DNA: TGTGCCAGCAGTTTAGAGCCGGTGAACACCGGGGAGCTGTTTTTT.

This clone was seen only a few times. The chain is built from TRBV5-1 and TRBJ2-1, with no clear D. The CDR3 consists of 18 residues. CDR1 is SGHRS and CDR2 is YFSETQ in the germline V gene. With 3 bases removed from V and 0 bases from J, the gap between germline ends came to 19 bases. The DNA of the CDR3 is TGCGCCAGCAGCTCCGATCCCCTAGGAGTGCCCTCCTACAATGAGCAGTTCTTC. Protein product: CASSSDPLGVPSYNEQFF.

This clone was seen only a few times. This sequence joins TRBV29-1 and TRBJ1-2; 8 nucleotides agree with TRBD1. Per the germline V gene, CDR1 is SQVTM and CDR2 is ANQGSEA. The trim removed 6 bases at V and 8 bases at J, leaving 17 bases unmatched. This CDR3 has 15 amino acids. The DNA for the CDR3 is TGCAGCGTCCAGGGCCCCGGACAGGGTAGTAGCGGCTACACCTTC. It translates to CSVQGPGQGSSGYTF.

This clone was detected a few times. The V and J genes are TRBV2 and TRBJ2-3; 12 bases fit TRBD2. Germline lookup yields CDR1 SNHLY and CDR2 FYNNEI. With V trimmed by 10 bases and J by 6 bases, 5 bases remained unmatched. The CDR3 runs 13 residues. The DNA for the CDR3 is TGTGCCACCACTAGCGGGAGGACCGATACGCAGTATTTT. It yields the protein CATTSGRTDTQYF.

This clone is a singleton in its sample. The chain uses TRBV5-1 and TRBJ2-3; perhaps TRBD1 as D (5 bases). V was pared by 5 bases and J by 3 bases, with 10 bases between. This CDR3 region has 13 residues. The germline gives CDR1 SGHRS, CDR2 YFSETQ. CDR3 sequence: CASSLRQTDTQYF. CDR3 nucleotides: TGCGCCAGCAGTTTGAGACAGACAGATACGCAGTATTTT.

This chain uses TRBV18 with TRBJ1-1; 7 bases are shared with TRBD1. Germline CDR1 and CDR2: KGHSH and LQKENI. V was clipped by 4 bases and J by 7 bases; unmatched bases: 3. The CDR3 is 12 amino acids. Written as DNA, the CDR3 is TGTGCCAGCTCACGACGGGACAGTGAAGCTTTCTTT. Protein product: CASSRRDSEAFF. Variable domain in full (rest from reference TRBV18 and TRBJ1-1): NAGVMQNPRHLVRRRGQEARLRCSPMKGHSHVYWYRQLPEEGLKFMVYLQKENIIDESGMPKERFSAEFPKEGPSILRIQQVVRGDSAAYFCASSRRDSEAFFGQGTRLTVV.

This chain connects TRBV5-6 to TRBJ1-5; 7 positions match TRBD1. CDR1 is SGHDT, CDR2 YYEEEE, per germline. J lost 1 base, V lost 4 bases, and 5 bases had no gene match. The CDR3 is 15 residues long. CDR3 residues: CASSNRGNSNQPQHF. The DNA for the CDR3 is TGTGCCAGCAGCAACAGGGGTAACAGCAATCAGCCCCAGCATTTT.

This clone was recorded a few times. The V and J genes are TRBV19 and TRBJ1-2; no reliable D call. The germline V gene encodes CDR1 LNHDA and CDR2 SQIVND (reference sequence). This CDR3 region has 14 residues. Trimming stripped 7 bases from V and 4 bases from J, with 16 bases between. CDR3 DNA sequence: TGTGCCAGTATCCCTCGTTCCTTTTCCTATGGCTACACCTTC. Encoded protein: CASIPRSFSYGYTF.

The CDR3, as DNA: TGTGCCAGCAGCGGTAGCGGGAGGGGATGGTCAGGCGAGCAGTACTTC. Residues: CASSGSGRGWSGEQYF. The V and J genes are TRBV9 and TRBJ2-7; 11 positions match TRBD2. The CDR3 contains 16 residues. Germline V gene data show CDR1 as SGDLS and CDR2 as YYNGEE. V gave up 3 bases and J gave up 6 bases; unmatched junction bases: 11. The full variable domain, completed using reference TRBV9 and TRBJ2-7, is DSGVTQTPKHLITATGQRVTLRCSPRSGDLSVYWYQQSLDQGLQFLIQYYNGEERAKGNILERFSAQQFPDLHSELNLSSLELGDSALYFCASSGSGRGWSGEQYFGPGTRLTVT.

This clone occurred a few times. The CDR3 DNA sequence: TGTGCCAGCTCATCCCCTAATCCTAGCACAGATACGCAGTATTTT. Its protein is CASSSPNPSTDTQYF. The chain links TRBV18 to TRBJ2-3, with D hard to call. Germline V gene data show CDR1 as KGHSH and CDR2 as LQKENI. V lost 5 bases and J 0 bases, leaving 12 bases between the germline ends. CDR3 length equals 15 residues.

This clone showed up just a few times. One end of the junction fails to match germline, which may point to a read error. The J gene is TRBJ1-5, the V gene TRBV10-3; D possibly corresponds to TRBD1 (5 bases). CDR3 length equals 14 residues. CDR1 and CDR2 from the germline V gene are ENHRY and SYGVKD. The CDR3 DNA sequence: TGTGCCACCAGTCCAGGGTTTAGCAATCAGCCCCAGCATTTT. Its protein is CATSPGFSNQPQHF.